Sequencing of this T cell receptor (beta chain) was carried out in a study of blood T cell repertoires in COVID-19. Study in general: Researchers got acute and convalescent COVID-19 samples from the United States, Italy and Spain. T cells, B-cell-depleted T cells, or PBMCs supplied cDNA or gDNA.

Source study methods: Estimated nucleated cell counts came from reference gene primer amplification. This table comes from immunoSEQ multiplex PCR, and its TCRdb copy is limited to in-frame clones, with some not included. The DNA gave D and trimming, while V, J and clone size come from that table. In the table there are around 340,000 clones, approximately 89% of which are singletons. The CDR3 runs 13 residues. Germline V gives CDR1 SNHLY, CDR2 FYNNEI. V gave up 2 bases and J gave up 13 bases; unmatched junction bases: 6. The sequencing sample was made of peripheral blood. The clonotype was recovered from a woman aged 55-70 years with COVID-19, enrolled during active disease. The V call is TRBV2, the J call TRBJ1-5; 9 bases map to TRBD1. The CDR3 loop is CASSETGQGDQHF. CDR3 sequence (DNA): TGTGCCAGCAGTGAAACGGGACAGGGCGATCAGCATTTT.